Below, 17 T cell receptor beta chains from the same sample are listed, as sequenced in a study of beta chain features in type 1 diabetes. What was sequenced were expressed TCRB transcripts, since all of the isolated RNA had been reverse transcribed. This table comes from immunoSEQ multiplex PCR, and its TCRdb copy is limited to in-frame clones, with some not included. The table lists about 410,000 clones, about 15% of them singletons. The sample comprised naive CD4+ T cells from blood. All receptors come from a man aged 30 to 45 in good health.

V gene TRBV7-9 combines with J gene TRBJ1-2; 8 nucleotides align to TRBD1. This CDR3 spans 13 amino acids. V lost 5 bases and J lost 8; bases outside the gene matches: 7. The germline CDR1 and CDR2 sequences are SEHNR and FQNEAQ (reference sequence). CDR3 region: CASSTTDREGYTF. CDR3 DNA: TGTGCCAGCAGCACTACGGACAGGGAAGGCTACACCTTC.

V is TRBV18 and J is TRBJ1-3, with D unclear. The CDR3 extends over 16 amino acids. V lost 2 bases, J lost 0 bases, and 11 bases lay in between. Germline V gene sequence: CDR1 KGHSH, CDR2 LQKENI. CDR3 DNA sequence: TGTGCCAGCTCACCATCCCCCCAAGCCTCTGGAAACACCATATATTTT. Protein sequence: CASSPSPQASGNTIYF.

This clone was detected a few times. The chain uses TRBV12-5 and TRBJ2-7, with 9 bases matching TRBD1. Germline-derived CDR1 and CDR2 are LGHNT and FRNRAP. Losses at the gene ends were 5 bases for V and 3 bases for J; bases not matched to a gene: 5. This CDR3 region has 14 residues. The CDR3 sequence: CASGLDRGLYEQYF. In DNA, the CDR3 is TGTGCTAGTGGTCTGGACAGGGGACTCTACGAGCAGTACTTC.

The rearrangement uses TRBV4-3 and TRBJ1-4; D call uncertain. Germline CDR1 and CDR2: LGHNA and YSLEER. The germline V and J ends were trimmed by 0 bases and 6 bases, with 8 bases remaining between them. The CDR3 has 14 amino acids. The DNA for the CDR3 is TGCGCCAGCAGCCAAGATTTCCGTTATGAAAAACTGTTTTTT. Residues: CASSQDFRYEKLFF.

In regard to this clone: This may be a read error, as it is one base from a much larger clone. CDR3 DNA: TGTGCCAGCAGCTTAGAGACAGATACGCAGTATTTT. It yields the protein CASSLETDTQYF. V and J are TRBV7-6 and TRBJ2-3; no firm D call. Trimming cost V 1 base and J 3 bases, with 2 bases left between them. This CDR3 spans 12 amino acids. The germline gives CDR1 SGHVS, CDR2 FNYEAQ.

The chain combines TRBV6-1 with TRBJ1-1; weak D call: TRBD1 (6 bases). Germline V gene data show CDR1 as MNHNS and CDR2 as SASEGT. There are 12 residues in the CDR3. Trimming took off 10 bases at V and 5 bases at J, with 14 bases between the two ends. The CDR3 sequence: CATIRGGTEAFF. The DNA for the CDR3 is TGTGCCACAATCAGGGGAGGGACTGAAGCTTTCTTT.

This clone was detected a few times. The CDR3 nucleotides are TGTGCCAGCAGCGTAGACCAGGGGGATTCACCCCTCCACTTT. Translated: CASSVDQGDSPLHF. The chain uses TRBV9 and TRBJ1-6, with 7 bases fitting TRBD1. CDR1 and CDR2 (germline): SGDLS, YYNGEE. This CDR3 has 14 amino acids. The V segment lost 0 bases and the J segment 8 bases; nucleotides outside the gene matches: 2.

The rearrangement uses TRBV9 and TRBJ2-6; TRBD1 is a possible D gene (5 bases). V lost 3 bases to trimming and J lost 3 bases, with 10 bases between them. Germline loops: CDR1 SGDLS, CDR2 YYNGEE. The CDR3 is made up of 15 amino acids. The chain's CDR3 is CASSARVLGANVLTF. CDR3 sequence (DNA): TGTGCCAGCAGCGCCAGGGTACTTGGGGCCAACGTCCTGACTTTC.

The chain recombines TRBV25-1 with TRBJ2-2; tentative D call: TRBD1 (6 bases). V was clipped by 5 bases and J by 4 bases, with 17 bases between them. CDR1 is MGHDK, CDR2 SYGVNS, per germline. This CDR3 is built from 16 residues. The CDR3 DNA follows: TGTGCCAGCAGTCCAGGAAACTTACAGGGCACCGGGGAGCTGTTTTTT. Translation gives CASSPGNLQGTGELFF.

This clone was counted once. This chain uses TRBV4-2 with TRBJ2-1; 9 bases are shared with TRBD2. J gave up 1 base and V 1 base, and 2 bases lay outside the gene matches. The CDR3 is 16 residues long. Germline assignment: CDR1 LGHNA and CDR2 YNFKEQ. The CDR3 reads CASSQVAGVSYNEQFF. As DNA, the CDR3 is TGTGCCAGCAGCCAAGTAGCGGGAGTATCCTACAATGAGCAGTTCTTC.

Only a few counts were recorded for this clone. The DNA for the CDR3 is TGCGCCAGTGGGACAGGGGCCTACCCGCCACCCTCTGGGGCCAACGTCCTGACTTTC. Protein sequence: CASGTGAYPPPSGANVLTF. The rearrangement uses TRBV5-1 and TRBJ2-6, with TRBD1 matching 10 bases. Trimming removed 8 bases from V and 0 bases from J; junction bases left unmatched: 14. Germline V CDR1 and CDR2: SGHRS, YFSETQ. The CDR3 spans 19 residues.

This clone was seen a handful of times. The V gene is TRBV7-9, the J gene TRBJ2-3, with 12 bases aligning to TRBD2. V was pared by 5 bases and J by 3 bases, with 6 bases of the junction left unmatched. This CDR3 has 16 amino acids. Germline V CDR1 and CDR2: SEHNR, FQNEAQ (reference sequence). CDR3 bases: TGTGCCAGCAGCGAGACTAGCGGGGGATTAACAGATACGCAGTATTTT. Its protein is CASSETSGGLTDTQYF. The full variable domain, its missing parts supplied by reference TRBV7-9 and TRBJ2-3, is DTGVSQNPRHKITKRGQNVTFRCDPISEHNRLYWYRQTLGQGPEFLTYFQNEAQLEKSRLLSDRFSAERPKGSFSTLEIQRTEQGDSAMYLCASSETSGGLTDTQYFGPGTRLTVL.

This clone was counted only a few times. The genes are TRBV21-1 and TRBJ2-1; the table's D call, TRBD2, has no DNA check behind it. TRBV21-1 is listed as a pseudogene. The CDR3 sequence is 13 residues long. CDR3 region: CDGSEAASNEQFF. As DNA, the CDR3 is TGTGACGGGAGCGAGGCAGCGTCCAATGAGCAGTTCTTC.

This clone appeared a few times. The chain joins TRBV7-2 to TRBJ2-1; D might be TRBD2 (6 bases). Trimming removed 5 bases at V and 8 bases at J, with 13 bases between. The CDR3 is 13 amino acids. The germline gives CDR1 SGHTA, CDR2 FQGNSA. CDR3 residues: CASSMRTGDEQFF. DNA of the CDR3: TGTGCCAGCAGCATGAGGACGGGGGATGAGCAGTTCTTC.

V and J are TRBV5-1 and TRBJ2-5; no firm D call. The CDR3 contains 13 residues. With 0 bases removed from V and 5 bases from J, the gap between germline ends came to 8 bases. Germline V gene lookup returns CDR1 SGHRS and CDR2 YFSETQ. DNA for the CDR3: TGCGCCAGCAGCTTGGAGGGCATGGAGACCCAGTACTTC. Translating it yields CASSLEGMETQYF.

The chain carries TRBV2 and TRBJ1-2; D call uncertain. V was pared by 4 bases and J by 7 bases, with 10 bases between. Per the germline V gene, CDR1 is SNHLY and CDR2 is FYNNEI. CDR3 size: 12 residues. CDR3 nucleotide sequence: TGTGCCAGCAGTGCCCAGGATCGTGGCTACACCTTC. This encodes CASSAQDRGYTF. Supplemented by reference TRBV2 and TRBJ1-2, the full variable domain reads EPEVTQTPSHQVTQMGQEVILRCVPISNHLYFYWYRQILGQKVEFLVSFYNNEISEKSEIFDDQFSVERPDGSNFTLKIRSTKLEDSAMYFCASSAQDRGYTFGSGTRLTVV.

The V call is TRBV25-1, the J call TRBJ2-7; no firm D call. This CDR3 is built from 12 residues. Looked up from germline, CDR1 is MGHDK and CDR2 is SYGVNS. V was shortened by 0 bases and J by 5 bases, with 5 bases between the two germline ends. The CDR3 nucleotides read TGTGCCAGCAGTGAATATTCCGACGAGCAGTACTTC. As protein: CASSEYSDEQYF.